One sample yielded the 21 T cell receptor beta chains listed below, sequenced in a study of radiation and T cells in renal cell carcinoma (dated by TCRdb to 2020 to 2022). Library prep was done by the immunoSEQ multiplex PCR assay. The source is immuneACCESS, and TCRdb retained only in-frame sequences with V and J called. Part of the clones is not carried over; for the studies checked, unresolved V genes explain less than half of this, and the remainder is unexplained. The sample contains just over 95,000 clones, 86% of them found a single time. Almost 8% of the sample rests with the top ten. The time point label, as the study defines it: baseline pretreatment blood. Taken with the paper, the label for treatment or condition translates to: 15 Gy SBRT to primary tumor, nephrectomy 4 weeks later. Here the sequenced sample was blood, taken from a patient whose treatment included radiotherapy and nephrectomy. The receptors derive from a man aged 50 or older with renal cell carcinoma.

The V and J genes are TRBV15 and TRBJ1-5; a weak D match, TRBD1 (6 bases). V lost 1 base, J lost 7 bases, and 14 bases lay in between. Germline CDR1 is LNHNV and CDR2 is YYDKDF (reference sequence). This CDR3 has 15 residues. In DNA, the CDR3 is TGTGCCACCAGCAGAGTAACAGGGCTACAGCAGCCCCAGCATTTT. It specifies CATSRVTGLQQPQHF.

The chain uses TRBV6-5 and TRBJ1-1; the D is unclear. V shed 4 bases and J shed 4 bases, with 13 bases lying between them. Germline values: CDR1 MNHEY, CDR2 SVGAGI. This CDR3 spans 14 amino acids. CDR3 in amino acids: CASSLLGVSTEAFF. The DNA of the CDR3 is TGTGCCAGCAGTTTATTGGGAGTTAGCACTGAAGCTTTCTTT.

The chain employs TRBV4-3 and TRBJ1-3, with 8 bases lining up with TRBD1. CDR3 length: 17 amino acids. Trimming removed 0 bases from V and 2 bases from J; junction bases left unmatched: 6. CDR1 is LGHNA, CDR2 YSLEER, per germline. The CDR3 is CASSQDLQGVAGNTIYF. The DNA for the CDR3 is TGCGCCAGCAGCCAAGATTTACAGGGGGTTGCTGGAAACACCATATATTTT.

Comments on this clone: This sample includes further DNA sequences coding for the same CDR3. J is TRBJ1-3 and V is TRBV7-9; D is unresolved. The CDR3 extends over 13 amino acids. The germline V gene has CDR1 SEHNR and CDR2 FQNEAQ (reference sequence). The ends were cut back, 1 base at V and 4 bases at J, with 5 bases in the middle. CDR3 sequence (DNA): TGTGCCAGCAGCTTAGGAGCCGGAAACACCATATATTTT. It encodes CASSLGAGNTIYF.

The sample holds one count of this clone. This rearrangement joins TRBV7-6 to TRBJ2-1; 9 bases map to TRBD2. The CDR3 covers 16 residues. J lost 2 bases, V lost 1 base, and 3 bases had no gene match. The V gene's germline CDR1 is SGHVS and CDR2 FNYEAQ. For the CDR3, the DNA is TGTGCCAGCAGCTTAGTAGCGGGGGACACCTACAATGAGCAGTTCTTC. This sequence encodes CASSLVAGDTYNEQFF.

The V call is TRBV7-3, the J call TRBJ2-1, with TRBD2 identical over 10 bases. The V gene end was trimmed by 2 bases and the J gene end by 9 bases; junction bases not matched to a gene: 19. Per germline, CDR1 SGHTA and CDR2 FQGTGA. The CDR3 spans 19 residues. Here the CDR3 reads CASSLFPQGVAGGRSEQFF. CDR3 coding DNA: TGTGCCAGCAGCTTATTCCCCCAAGGGGTAGCGGGAGGTCGGAGTGAGCAGTTCTTC.

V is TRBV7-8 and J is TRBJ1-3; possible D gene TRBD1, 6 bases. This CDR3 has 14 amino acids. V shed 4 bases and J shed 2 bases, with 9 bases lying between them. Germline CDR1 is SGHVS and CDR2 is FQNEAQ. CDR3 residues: CASSYQGTGNTIYF. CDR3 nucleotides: TGTGCCAGCAGCTACCAGGGGACTGGAAACACCATATATTTT.

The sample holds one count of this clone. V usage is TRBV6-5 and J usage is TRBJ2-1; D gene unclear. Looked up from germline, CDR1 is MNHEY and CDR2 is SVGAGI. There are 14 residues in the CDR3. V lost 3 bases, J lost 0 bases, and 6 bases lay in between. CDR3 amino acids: CASSYDSSYNEQFF. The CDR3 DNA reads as TGTGCCAGCAGTTATGACTCCTCCTACAATGAGCAGTTCTTC.

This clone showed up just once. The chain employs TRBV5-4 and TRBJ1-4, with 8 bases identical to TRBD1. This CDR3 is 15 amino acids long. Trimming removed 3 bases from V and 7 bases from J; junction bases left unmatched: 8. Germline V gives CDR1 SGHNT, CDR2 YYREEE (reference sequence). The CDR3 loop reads CASSSQGASGEKLFF. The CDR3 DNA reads TGTGCCAGCAGCTCTCAGGGGGCCAGCGGTGAAAAACTGTTTTTT.

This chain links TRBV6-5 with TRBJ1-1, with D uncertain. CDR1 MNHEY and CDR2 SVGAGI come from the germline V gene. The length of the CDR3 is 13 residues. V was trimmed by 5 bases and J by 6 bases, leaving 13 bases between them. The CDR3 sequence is CASSRAYGAEAFF. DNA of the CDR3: TGTGCCAGCAGTCGGGCGTACGGTGCTGAAGCTTTCTTT.

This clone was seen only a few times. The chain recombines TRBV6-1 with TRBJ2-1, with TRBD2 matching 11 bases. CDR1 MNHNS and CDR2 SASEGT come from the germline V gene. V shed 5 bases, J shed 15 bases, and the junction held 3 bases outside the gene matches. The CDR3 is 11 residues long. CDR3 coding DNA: TGTGCCAGCAGTTTGACTAGCGGGGCGTTCTTC. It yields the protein CASSLTSGAFF.

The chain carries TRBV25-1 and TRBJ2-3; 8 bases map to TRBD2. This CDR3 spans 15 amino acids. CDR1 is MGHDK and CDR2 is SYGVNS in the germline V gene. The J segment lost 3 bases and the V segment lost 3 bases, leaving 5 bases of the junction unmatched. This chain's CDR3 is CASSDGSGTTDTQYF. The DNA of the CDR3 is TGTGCCAGCAGTGATGGTAGCGGGACGACAGATACGCAGTATTTT.

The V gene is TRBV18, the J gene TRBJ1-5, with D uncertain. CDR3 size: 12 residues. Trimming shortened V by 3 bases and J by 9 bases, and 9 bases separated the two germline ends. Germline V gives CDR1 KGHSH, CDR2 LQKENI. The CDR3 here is CASSPATGPQHF. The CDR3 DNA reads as TGTGCCAGCTCACCCGCTACTGGGCCCCAGCATTTT.

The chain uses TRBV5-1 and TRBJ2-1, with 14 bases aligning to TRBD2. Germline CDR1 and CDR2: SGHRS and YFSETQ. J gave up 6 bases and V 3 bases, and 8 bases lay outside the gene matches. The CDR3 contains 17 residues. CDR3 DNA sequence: TGCGCCAGCAGCTCTCAATGGACTAGCGGGAGGTCCAATGAGCAGTTCTTC. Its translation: CASSSQWTSGRSNEQFF.

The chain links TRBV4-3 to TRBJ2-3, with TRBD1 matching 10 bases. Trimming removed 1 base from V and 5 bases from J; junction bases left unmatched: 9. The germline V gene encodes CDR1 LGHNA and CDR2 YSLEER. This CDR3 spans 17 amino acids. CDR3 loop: CASSQGLRDRGRDTQYF. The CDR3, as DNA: TGCGCCAGCAGCCAAGGGCTCCGGGACAGGGGTCGAGATACGCAGTATTTT.

CDR3 residues: CASSYGFGRGAYGYTF. The CDR3 coding sequence is TGTGCCAGCAGTTACGGGTTTGGCAGGGGAGCGTATGGCTACACCTTC. The chain joins TRBV6-6 to TRBJ1-2, with TRBD1 as a possible D gene (6 bases). In germline, CDR1 is MNHNY, CDR2 SVGAGI (reference sequence). V dropped 2 bases and J dropped 5 bases, with 18 bases sitting between them. This CDR3 region has 16 residues.

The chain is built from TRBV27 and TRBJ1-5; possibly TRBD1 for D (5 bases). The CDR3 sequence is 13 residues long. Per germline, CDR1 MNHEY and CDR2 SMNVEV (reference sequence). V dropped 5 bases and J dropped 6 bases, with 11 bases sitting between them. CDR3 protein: CASSPTQVQPQHF. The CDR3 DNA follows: TGTGCCAGCAGTCCGACACAGGTTCAGCCCCAGCATTTT.

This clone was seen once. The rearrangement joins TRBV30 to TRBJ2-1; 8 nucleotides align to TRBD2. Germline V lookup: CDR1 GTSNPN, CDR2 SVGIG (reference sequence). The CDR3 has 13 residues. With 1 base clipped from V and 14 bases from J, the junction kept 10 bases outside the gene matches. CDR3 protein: CAWSDLPAGDEFF. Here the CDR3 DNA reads TGTGCCTGGAGTGACCTTCCAGCGGGAGACGAGTTCTTC.

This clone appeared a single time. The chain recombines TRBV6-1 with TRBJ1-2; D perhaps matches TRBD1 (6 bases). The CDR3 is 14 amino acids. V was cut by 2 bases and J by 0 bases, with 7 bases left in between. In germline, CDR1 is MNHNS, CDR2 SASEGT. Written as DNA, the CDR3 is TGTGCCAGCAGTGAACAGGGGACTAACTATGGCTACACCTTC. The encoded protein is CASSEQGTNYGYTF.

CDR3 nucleotides: TGTGCCAGCAGTGACATGTCACGGTCTAGCACAGATACGCAGTATTTT. Translation: CASSDMSRSSTDTQYF. The rearrangement uses TRBV25-1 and TRBJ2-3, with D unresolved. This CDR3 comprises 16 residues. The germline V gene encodes CDR1 MGHDK and CDR2 SYGVNS. V was clipped by 3 bases and J by 0 bases, with 13 bases between them.

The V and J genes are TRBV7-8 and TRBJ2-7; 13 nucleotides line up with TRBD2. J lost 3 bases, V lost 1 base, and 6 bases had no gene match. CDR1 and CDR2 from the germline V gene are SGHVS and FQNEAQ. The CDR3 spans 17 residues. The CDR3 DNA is TGTGCCAGCAGCTTAGGGACTAGCGGGAGTTTCGGCTACGAGCAGTACTTC. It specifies CASSLGTSGSFGYEQYF.